The clone carrying this T cell receptor (beta chain) was observed many times. TCRdb itself ran the 5' RACE reads through MiXCR, one entry per CDR3 protein. The sample includes some 50,000 distinct CDR3 sequences, around 8.4% of them seen just once. The entry originates in a study of early T cells in non-severe SARS-CoV-2 infection. Germline V gene sequence: CDR1 MNHNS, CDR2 SASEGT. The CDR3 sequence is 16 residues long. V dropped 2 bases and J dropped 2 bases, with 14 bases sitting between them. The source material was whole blood. The chain couples TRBV6-1 to TRBJ2-3, with D hard to call. The origin of this receptor is an adult who was a healthcare worker with PCR-confirmed SARS-CoV-2 infection or an uninfected control (not recorded which). CDR3 nucleotides: TGTGCCAGCAGTGAAAACGTTGTGGAGACCACAGATACGCAGTATTTT. Translation gives CASSENVVETTDTQYF.